This T cell receptor beta chain was identified during a study of cytomegalovirus exposure and HLA in healthy donors. Study-level findings and limits: Information on immune exposure was restricted to one variable (CMV serostatus). A few CMV-associated chains proved CMV antigen-specific in vitro.

PCR primers comprised 60 Vbeta and 13 Jbeta primers. The repertoire was sequenced with immunoSEQ multiplex PCR; TCRdb's copy has only in-frame clones and lacks some. This repertoire shows approximately 110,000 clones, around 70% found once; its top ten account for about a tenth. The sample holds a few counts of this clone. Its specificity is unknown. CDR1 is SGHVS and CDR2 is FQNEAQ in the germline V gene. CDR3 size: 13 residues. The J segment lost 4 bases and the V segment lost 3 bases, leaving 2 bases of the junction unmatched. What was sequenced was PBMCs. The receptor was derived from a man aged 40-55 years in good health and CMV-seropositive. The genes are TRBV7-8 and TRBJ1-1; 7 bases line up with TRBD1. The CDR3 DNA reads TGTGCCAGCAGCTTCAACAGGGGCACTGAAGCTTTCTTT. It yields the protein CASSFNRGTEAFF.